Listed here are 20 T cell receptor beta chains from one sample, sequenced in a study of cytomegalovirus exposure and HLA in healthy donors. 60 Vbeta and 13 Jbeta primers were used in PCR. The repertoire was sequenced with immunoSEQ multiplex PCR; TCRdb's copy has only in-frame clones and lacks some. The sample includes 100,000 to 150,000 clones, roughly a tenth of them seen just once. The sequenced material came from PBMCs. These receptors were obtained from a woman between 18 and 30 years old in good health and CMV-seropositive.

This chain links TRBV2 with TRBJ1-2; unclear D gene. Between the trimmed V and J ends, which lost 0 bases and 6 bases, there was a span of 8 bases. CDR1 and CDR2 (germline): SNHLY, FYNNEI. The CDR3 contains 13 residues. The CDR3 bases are TGTGCCAGCAGTGAAGCCGGGTACGATGGCTACACCTTC. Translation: CASSEAGYDGYTF. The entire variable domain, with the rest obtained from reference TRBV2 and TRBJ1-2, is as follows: EPEVTQTPSHQVTQMGQEVILRCVPISNHLYFYWYRQILGQKVEFLVSFYNNEISEKSEIFDDQFSVERPDGSNFTLKIRSTKLEDSAMYFCASSEAGYDGYTFGSGTRLTVV.

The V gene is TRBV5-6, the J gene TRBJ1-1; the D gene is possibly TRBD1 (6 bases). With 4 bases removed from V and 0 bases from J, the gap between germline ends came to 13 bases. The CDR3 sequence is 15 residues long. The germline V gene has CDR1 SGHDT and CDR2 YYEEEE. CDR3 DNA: TGTGCCAGCAGCCTAATGACAGGATTGAACACTGAAGCTTTCTTT. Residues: CASSLMTGLNTEAFF.

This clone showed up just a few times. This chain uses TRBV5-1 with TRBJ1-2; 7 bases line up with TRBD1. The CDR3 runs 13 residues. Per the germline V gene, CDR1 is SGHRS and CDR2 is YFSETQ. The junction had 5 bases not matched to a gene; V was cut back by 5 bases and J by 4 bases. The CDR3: CASRWDRLYGYTF. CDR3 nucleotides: TGCGCCAGCAGATGGGACAGACTCTATGGCTACACCTTC.

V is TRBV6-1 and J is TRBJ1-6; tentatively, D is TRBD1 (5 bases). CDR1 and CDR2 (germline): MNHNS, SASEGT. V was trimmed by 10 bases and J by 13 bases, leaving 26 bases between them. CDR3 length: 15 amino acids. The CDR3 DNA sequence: TGTGCCACTGGGCTACAACACCGGGACGGGAGGCCCCTCCACTTT. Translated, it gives CATGLQHRDGRPLHF.

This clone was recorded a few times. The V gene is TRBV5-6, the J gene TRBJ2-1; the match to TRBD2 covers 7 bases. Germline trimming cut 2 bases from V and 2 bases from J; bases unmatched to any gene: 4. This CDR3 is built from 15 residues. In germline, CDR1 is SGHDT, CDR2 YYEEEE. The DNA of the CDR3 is TGTGCCAGCAGCTTTCTAGCGGATACCTACAATGAGCAGTTCTTC. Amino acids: CASSFLADTYNEQFF. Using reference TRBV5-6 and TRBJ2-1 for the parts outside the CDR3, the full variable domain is DAGVTQSPTHLIKTRGQQVTLRCSPKSGHDTVSWYQQALGQGPQFIFQYYEEEERQRGNFPDRFSGHQFPNYSSELNVNALLLGDSALYLCASSFLADTYNEQFFGPGTRLTVL.

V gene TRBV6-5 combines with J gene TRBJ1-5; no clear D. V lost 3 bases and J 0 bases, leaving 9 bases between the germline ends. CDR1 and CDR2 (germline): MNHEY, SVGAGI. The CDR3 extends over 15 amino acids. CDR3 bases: TGTGCCAGCAGTTATGGGCCCTATAGCAATCAGCCCCAGCATTTT. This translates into CASSYGPYSNQPQHF.

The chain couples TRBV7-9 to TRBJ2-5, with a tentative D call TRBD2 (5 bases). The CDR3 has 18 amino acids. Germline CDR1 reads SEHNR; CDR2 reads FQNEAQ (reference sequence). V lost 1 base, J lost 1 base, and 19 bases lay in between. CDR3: CASSLGPRGGRGQETQYF. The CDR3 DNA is TGTGCCAGCAGCTTAGGCCCTCGAGGTGGCCGGGGCCAAGAGACCCAGTACTTC.

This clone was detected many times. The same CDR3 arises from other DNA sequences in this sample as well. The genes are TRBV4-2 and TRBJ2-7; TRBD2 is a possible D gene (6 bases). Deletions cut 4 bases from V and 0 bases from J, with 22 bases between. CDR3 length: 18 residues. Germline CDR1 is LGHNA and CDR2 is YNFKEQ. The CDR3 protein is CASSPNPFGGGSSYEQYF. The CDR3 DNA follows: TGTGCCAGCAGCCCCAACCCCTTTGGCGGAGGGAGCTCCTACGAGCAGTACTTC.

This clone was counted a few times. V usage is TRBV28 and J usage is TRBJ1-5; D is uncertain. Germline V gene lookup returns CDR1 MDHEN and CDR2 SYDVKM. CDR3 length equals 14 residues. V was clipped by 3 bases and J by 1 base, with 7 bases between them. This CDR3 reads CASSFPASNQPQHF. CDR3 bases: TGTGCCAGCAGTTTCCCAGCGAGCAATCAGCCCCAGCATTTT.

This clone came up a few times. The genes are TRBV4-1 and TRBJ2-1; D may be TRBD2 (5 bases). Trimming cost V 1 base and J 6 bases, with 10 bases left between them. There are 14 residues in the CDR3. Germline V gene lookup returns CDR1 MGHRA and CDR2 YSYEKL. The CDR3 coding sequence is TGCGCCAGCAGCCAAGTCTCGGGGTTCAATGAGCAGTTCTTC. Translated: CASSQVSGFNEQFF.

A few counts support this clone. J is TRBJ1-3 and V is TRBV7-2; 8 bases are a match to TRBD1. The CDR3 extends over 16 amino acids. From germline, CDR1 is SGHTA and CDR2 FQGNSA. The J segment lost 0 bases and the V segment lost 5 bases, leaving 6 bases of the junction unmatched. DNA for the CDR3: TGTGCCAGCAGCCAACAACAGGGGGGCTCTGGAAACACCATATATTTT. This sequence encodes CASSQQQGGSGNTIYF.

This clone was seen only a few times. CDR3 sequence reads: CATSPDRGRYGYTF. CDR3 in DNA: TGTGCCACCAGCCCCGACAGGGGACGCTATGGCTACACCTTC. This chain links TRBV15 with TRBJ1-2, with TRBD1 matching 8 bases. The trim removed 5 bases at V and 4 bases at J, leaving 6 bases unmatched. In germline, CDR1 is LNHNV, CDR2 YYDKDF (reference sequence). The CDR3 sequence is 14 residues long.

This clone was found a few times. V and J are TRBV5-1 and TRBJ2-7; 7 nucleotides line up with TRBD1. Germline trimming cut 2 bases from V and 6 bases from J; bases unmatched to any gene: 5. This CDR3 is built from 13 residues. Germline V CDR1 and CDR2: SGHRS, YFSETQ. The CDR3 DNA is TGCGCCAGCAGCTTAGGGACAGCTGGCGAGCAGTACTTC. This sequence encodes CASSLGTAGEQYF.

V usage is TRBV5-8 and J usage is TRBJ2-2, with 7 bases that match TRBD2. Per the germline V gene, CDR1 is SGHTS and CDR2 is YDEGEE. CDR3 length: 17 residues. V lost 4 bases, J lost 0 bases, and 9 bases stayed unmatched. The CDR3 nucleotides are TGTGCCAGCAGCCGGTGGGGGGGACGATCGAACACCGGGGAGCTGTTTTTT. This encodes CASSRWGGRSNTGELFF.

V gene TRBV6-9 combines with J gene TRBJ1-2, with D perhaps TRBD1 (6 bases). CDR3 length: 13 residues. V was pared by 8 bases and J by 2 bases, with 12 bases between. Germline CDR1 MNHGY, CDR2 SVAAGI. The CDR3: CASDLQGNYGYTF. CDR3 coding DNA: TGTGCCAGCGATCTGCAGGGGAACTATGGCTACACCTTC.

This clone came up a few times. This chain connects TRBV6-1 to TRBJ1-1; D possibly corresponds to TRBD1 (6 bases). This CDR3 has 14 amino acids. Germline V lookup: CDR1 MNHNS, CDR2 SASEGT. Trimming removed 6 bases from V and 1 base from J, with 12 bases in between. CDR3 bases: TGTGCCAGCAGACAGGGCCAGGGGAACACTGAAGCTTTCTTT. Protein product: CASRQGQGNTEAFF.

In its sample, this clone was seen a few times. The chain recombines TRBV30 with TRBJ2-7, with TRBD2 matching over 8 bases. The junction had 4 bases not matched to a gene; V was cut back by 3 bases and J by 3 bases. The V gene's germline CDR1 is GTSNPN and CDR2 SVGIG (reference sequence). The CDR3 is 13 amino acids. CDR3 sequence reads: CAWSPGGYYEQYF. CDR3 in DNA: TGTGCCTGGAGCCCGGGAGGGTACTACGAGCAGTACTTC.

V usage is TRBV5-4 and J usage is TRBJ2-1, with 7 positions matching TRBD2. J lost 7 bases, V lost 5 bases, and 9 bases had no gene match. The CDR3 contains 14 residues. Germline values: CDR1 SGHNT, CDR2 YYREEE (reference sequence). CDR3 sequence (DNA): TGTGCCAGCAGTTCTCCTCGCGGGAGTAATGAGCAGTTCTTC. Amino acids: CASSSPRGSNEQFF. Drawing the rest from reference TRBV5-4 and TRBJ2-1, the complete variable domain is ETGVTQSPTHLIKTRGQQVTLRCSSQSGHNTVSWYQQALGQGPQFIFQYYREEENGRGNFPPRFSGLQFPNYSSELNVNALELDDSALYLCASSSPRGSNEQFFGPGTRLTVL.

The CDR3 region has the DNA TGTGCCAGCAGTACTAGGAGTTTAGAGCAGTACTTC. It specifies CASSTRSLEQYF. V is TRBV6-1 and J is TRBJ2-7; tentative D call: TRBD2 (5 bases). In germline, CDR1 is MNHNS, CDR2 SASEGT. V lost 5 bases and J 7 bases, leaving 12 bases between the germline ends. The CDR3 spans 12 residues.

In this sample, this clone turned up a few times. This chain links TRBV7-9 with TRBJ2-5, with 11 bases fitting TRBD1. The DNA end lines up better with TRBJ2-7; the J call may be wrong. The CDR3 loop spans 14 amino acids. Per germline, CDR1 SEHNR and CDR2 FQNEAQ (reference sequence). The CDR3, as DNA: TGTGCCAGCAGCTTGGGACAGGGGGTCAACGAGCAGTACTTC. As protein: CASSLGQGVNEQYF.